Reported below is one T cell receptor beta chain. Its antigen is not identified. In each case, RNA was isolated and then reverse transcribed into cDNA as the sequencing template. Clones were read by immunoSEQ multiplex PCR, and TCRdb kept only the in-frame ones, dropping some. The table lists more than 12,000 clones, over 50% of them singletons. The data originate from a study of CD8+ T cells in alopecia areata. Study outcomes and limitations: Compared with mice, patients displayed less clear TCR sharing, possibly for HLA-related reasons. Normal scalp had lower clonality than lesional scalp, with alopecia totalis/universalis lesions showing this most strongly.

For a handful of patients, CD4+ cells were sorted into CD25+CD127- cells. Punch biopsies of lesional scalp, plus peripheral blood, were taken from alopecia areata patients. The V end was cut by 6 bases, the J end by 5 bases, with 16 bases between. The CDR3 consists of 14 residues. Germline V gene lookup returns CDR1 MDHEN and CDR2 SYDVKM. The sample taken for sequencing was CD4+ Tregs sorted from blood. The rearrangement links TRBV28 to TRBJ1-1; D gene ambiguous. This TCR derives from a human donor with alopecia areata. The DNA of the CDR3 is TGTGCCAGCAGCCGCACTCGCCGGTGGACTGAAGCTTTCTTT. Its protein is CASSRTRRWTEAFF.